This TCR beta chain was recovered during a study of T cells expressing NK-cell markers. This CDR3 has 13 residues. Germline V gene lookup returns CDR1 LNHNV and CDR2 YYDKDF (reference sequence). As the method of synthesis, 5'RACE template switching with UMIs yielded TCR beta cDNA. TCRdb processed the 5' RACE reads again and assigns one entry to each CDR3 protein, with no DNA. The listing records roughly 380,000 distinct CDR3 sequences. The rearrangement uses TRBV15 and TRBJ1-4; TCRdb gives TRBD1 as the D gene, but with no DNA this cannot be confirmed. The sample taken for sequencing was blood T cells: a sorted CD56 or NKG2C T cell subset, CD4+ or CD8+ T cells, or bulk PBMC T cells (not recorded which). This sequence originates from a man between 18 and 69 years old in good health. The chain's CDR3 is CATARAVNEKLFF. The full variable domain, with the rest looked up from reference TRBV15 and TRBJ1-4, is DAMVIQNPRYQVTQFGKPVTLSCSQTLNHNVMYWYQQKSSQAPKLLFHYYDKDFNNEADTPDNFQSRRPNTSFCFLDIRSPGLGDTAMYLCATARAVNEKLFFGSGTQLSVL.